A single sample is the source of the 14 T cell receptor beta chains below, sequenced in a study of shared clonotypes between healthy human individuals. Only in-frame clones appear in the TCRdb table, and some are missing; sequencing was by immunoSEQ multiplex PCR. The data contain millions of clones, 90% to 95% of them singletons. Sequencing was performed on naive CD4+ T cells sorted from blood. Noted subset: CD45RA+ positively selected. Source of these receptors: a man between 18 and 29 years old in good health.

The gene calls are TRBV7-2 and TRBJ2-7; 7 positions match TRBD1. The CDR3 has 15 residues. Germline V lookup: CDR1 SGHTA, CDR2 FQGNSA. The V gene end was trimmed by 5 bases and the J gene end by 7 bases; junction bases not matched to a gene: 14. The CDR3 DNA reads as TGTGCCAGCAGCCCGGACAGGCCCTCTGTGGGGGAGCAGTACTTC. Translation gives CASSPDRPSVGEQYF.

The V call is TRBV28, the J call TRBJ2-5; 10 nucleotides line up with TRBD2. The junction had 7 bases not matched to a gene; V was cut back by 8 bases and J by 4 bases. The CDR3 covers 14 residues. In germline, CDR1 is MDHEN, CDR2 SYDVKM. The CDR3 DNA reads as TGTGCCAGCCTACCAGCGGGGGGGCGAGAGACCCAGTACTTC. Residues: CASLPAGGRETQYF.

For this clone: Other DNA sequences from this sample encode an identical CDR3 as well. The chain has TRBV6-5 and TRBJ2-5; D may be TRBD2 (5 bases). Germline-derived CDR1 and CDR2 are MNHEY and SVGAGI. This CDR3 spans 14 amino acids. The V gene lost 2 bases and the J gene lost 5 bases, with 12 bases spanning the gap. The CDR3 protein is CASSYLVGGETQYF. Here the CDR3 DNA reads TGTGCCAGCAGTTACCTGGTGGGCGGGGAGACCCAGTACTTC.

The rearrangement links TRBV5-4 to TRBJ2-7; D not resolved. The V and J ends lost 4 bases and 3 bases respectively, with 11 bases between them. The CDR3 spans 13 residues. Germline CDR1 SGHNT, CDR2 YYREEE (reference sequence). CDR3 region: CASSRPEVYEQYF. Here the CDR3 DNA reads TGTGCCAGCAGCCGTCCAGAGGTCTACGAGCAGTACTTC.

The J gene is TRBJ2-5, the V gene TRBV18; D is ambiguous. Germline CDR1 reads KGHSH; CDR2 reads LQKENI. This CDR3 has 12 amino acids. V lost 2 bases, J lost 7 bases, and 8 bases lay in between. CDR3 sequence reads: CASSPERATQYF. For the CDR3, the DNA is TGTGCCAGCTCACCAGAGCGTGCGACCCAGTACTTC. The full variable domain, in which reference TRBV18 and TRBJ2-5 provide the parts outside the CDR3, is NAGVMQNPRHLVRRRGQEARLRCSPMKGHSHVYWYRQLPEEGLKFMVYLQKENIIDESGMPKERFSAEFPKEGPSILRIQQVVRGDSAAYFCASSPERATQYFGPGTRLLVL.

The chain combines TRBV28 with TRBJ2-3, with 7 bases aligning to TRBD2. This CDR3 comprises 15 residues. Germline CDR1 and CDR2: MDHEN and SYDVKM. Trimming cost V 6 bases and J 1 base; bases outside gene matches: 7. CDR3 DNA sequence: TGTGCCAGCAGGGAGCGGGGACTTCGCACAGATACGCAGTATTTT. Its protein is CASRERGLRTDTQYF.

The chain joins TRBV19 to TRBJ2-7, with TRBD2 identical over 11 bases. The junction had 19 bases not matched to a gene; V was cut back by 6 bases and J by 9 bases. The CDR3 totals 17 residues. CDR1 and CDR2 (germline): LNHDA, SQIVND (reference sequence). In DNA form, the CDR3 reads TGTGCCAGTAGCGCGGGACGGCCGGGACTAGCGGTTACGTGGCAGTACTTC. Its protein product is CASSAGRPGLAVTWQYF.

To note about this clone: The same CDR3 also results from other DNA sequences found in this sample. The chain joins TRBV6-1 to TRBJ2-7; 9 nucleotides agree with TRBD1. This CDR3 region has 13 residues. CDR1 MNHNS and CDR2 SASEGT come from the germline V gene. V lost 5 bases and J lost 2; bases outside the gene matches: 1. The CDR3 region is CASSRTGAYEQYF. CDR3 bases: TGTGCCAGCAGTAGGACAGGGGCCTACGAGCAGTACTTC.

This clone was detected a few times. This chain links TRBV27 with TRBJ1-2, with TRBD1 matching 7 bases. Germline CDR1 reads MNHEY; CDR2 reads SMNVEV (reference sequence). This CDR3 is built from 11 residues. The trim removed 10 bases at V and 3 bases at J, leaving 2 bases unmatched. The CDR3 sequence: CATGTDYGYTF. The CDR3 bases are TGTGCCACAGGGACAGACTATGGCTACACCTTC.

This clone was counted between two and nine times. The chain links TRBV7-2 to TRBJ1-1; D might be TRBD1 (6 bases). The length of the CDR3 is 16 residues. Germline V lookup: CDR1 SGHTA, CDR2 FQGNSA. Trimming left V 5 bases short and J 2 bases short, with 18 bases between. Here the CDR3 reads CASSIGQLVPNTEAFF. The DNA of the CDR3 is TGTGCCAGCAGCATAGGACAGTTAGTACCAAACACTGAAGCTTTCTTT.

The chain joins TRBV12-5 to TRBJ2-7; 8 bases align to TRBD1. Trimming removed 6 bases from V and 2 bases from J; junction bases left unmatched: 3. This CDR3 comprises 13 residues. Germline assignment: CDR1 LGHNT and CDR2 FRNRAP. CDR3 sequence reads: CASGSDRAYEQYF. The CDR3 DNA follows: TGTGCTAGTGGGTCGGACAGGGCCTACGAGCAGTACTTC.

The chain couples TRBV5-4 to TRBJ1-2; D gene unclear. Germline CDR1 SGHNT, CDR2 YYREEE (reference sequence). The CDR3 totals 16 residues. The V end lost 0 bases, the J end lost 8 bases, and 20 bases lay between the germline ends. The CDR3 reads CASSLGPGRTLEGYTF. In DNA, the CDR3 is TGTGCCAGCAGCTTGGGGCCAGGACGGACCCTCGAGGGCTACACCTTC. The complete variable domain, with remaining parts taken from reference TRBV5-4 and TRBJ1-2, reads ETGVTQSPTHLIKTRGQQVTLRCSSQSGHNTVSWYQQALGQGPQFIFQYYREEENGRGNFPPRFSGLQFPNYSSELNVNALELDDSALYLCASSLGPGRTLEGYTFGSGTRLTVV.

CDR3 sequence (DNA): TGCGCCAGCAGCCTAGCCGGCCGGAGAATCGATGAGCAGTTCTTC. Amino acid sequence: CASSLAGRRIDEQFF. This chain uses TRBV5-1 with TRBJ2-1; possible D gene TRBD2, 5 bases. Trimming took off 4 bases at V and 8 bases at J, with 19 bases between the two ends. Germline V gene sequence: CDR1 SGHRS, CDR2 YFSETQ. There are 15 residues in the CDR3. Complete variable domain (other parts from reference TRBV5-1 and TRBJ2-1): KAGVTQTPRYLIKTRGQQVTLSCSPISGHRSVSWYQQTPGQGLQFLFEYFSETQRNKGNFPGRFSGRQFSNSRSEMNVSTLELGDSALYLCASSLAGRRIDEQFFGPGTRLTVL.

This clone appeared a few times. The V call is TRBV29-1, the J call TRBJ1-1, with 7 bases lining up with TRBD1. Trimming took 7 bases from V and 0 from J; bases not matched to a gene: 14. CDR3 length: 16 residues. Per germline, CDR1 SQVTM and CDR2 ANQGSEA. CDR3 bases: TGCAGCGCTACCGGGTGGGGACAGACCATGAACACTGAAGCTTTCTTT. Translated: CSATGWGQTMNTEAFF.